This entry lists 26 T cell receptor beta chains sequenced from one sample in a study of PD-1 blockade in classical Hodgkin lymphoma. Data came from immunoSEQ multiplex PCR; TCRdb stores just in-frame clones and leaves some out. The table records tens of thousands of clones, about 88% of them present only once. All patients relapsed after autologous stem cell transplantation, and brentuximab vedotin exposure varied. Sequencing was performed on peripheral blood mononuclear cells (PBMCs), taken before the second cycle of nivolumab. These receptors all come from a human donor with classical Hodgkin lymphoma.

V and J are TRBV10-3 and TRBJ2-7; 7 nucleotides line up with TRBD1. The V and J ends lost 6 bases and 3 bases, in that order; junction bases with no gene match: 5. CDR3 length equals 13 residues. The germline CDR1 and CDR2 sequences are ENHRY and SYGVKD. The CDR3 spells CAIRTGFGYEQYF. CDR3 in DNA: TGTGCCATCAGGACAGGGTTCGGCTACGAGCAGTACTTC.

The V call is TRBV13, the J call TRBJ2-5; 9 positions agree with TRBD1. Looked up from germline, CDR1 is PRHDT and CDR2 is FYEKMQ (reference sequence). The CDR3 extends over 14 amino acids. The junction had 3 bases not matched to a gene; V was cut back by 4 bases and J by 3 bases. DNA of the CDR3: TGTGCCAGCAGCTCCCGGACAGGGGAAGAGACCCAGTACTTC. Amino acid sequence: CASSSRTGEETQYF.

The chain recombines TRBV7-9 with TRBJ2-7, with 10 bases that match TRBD2. CDR1 is SEHNR and CDR2 is FQNEAQ in the germline V gene (reference sequence). Trimming removed 5 bases from V and 5 bases from J; junction bases left unmatched: 6. CDR3 length equals 14 residues. CDR3 protein: CASSPDLAGDEQYF. The CDR3 DNA is TGTGCCAGCAGCCCAGACCTAGCGGGGGACGAGCAGTACTTC.

The CDR3 is CASSAYPGSSYEQYF. The CDR3 nucleotides read TGTGCCAGCAGCGCCTACCCGGGAAGCTCCTACGAGCAGTACTTC. The gene calls are TRBV9 and TRBJ2-7, with D tentatively TRBD2 (5 bases). The CDR3 consists of 15 residues. Germline values: CDR1 SGDLS, CDR2 YYNGEE. V was trimmed by 3 bases and J by 0 bases, leaving 13 bases between them.

This chain links TRBV7-9 with TRBJ1-1; no definite D call. The ends were cut back, 5 bases at V and 3 bases at J, with 13 bases in the middle. The germline V gene has CDR1 SEHNR and CDR2 FQNEAQ (reference sequence). The CDR3 runs to 14 residues. The CDR3 region is CASSPEGGYTEAFF. Here the CDR3 DNA reads TGTGCCAGCAGCCCGGAAGGAGGGTACACTGAAGCTTTCTTT. Using reference TRBV7-9 and TRBJ1-1 for the parts outside the CDR3, the full variable domain is DTGVSQNPRHKITKRGQNVTFRCDPISEHNRLYWYRQTLGQGPEFLTYFQNEAQLEKSRLLSDRFSAERPKGSFSTLEIQRTEQGDSAMYLCASSPEGGYTEAFFGQGTRLTVV.

V gene TRBV6-4 combines with J gene TRBJ1-2; 8 bases match TRBD1. The V segment lost 4 bases and the J segment 5 bases; nucleotides outside the gene matches: 3. From germline, CDR1 is MRHNA and CDR2 SNTAGT. This CDR3 is built from 13 residues. CDR3 protein: CASSAGGGYGYTF. In DNA, the CDR3 is TGTGCCAGCAGTGCAGGGGGCGGATATGGCTACACCTTC.

This chain connects TRBV28 to TRBJ2-7, with 7 bases lining up with TRBD2. CDR1 is MDHEN, CDR2 SYDVKM, per germline. V was pared by 4 bases and J by 4 bases, with 10 bases of the junction left unmatched. This CDR3 spans 15 amino acids. CDR3 nucleotides: TGTGCCAGCAGTTCCCTACGCGGGGGAGTATACGAGCAGTACTTC. Its protein product is CASSSLRGGVYEQYF. Together with reference TRBV28 and TRBJ2-7, the CDR3 gives the full variable domain: DVKVTQSSRYLVKRTGEKVFLECVQDMDHENMFWYRQDPGLGLRLIYFSYDVKMKEKGDIPEGYSVSREKKERFSLILESASTNQTSMYLCASSSLRGGVYEQYFGPGTRLTVT.

V and J are TRBV5-5 and TRBJ2-7; the D gene is possibly TRBD1 (6 bases). V shed 3 bases and J shed 5 bases, with 12 bases lying between them. Germline V gene sequence: CDR1 SGHKS, CDR2 YYEKEE (reference sequence). The CDR3 loop spans 13 amino acids. The CDR3 DNA reads as TGTGCCAGCAGCTCCAGGGGATCCCACGAGCAGTACTTC. Protein product: CASSSRGSHEQYF.

The chain carries TRBV5-6 and TRBJ2-5, with 7 bases that match TRBD1. Trimming removed 0 bases from V and 3 bases from J; junction bases left unmatched: 5. The germline V gene encodes CDR1 SGHDT and CDR2 YYEEEE. CDR3 length equals 15 residues. CDR3 amino acids: CASSLATDREETQYF. In DNA form, the CDR3 reads TGTGCCAGCAGCTTGGCGACCGACAGGGAAGAGACCCAGTACTTC.

About this clone: An end of the junction does not agree with germline; a read error may underlie this. V and J are TRBV7-7 and TRBJ2-1, with TRBD2 matching 13 bases. In germline, CDR1 is SSHAT, CDR2 FNYEAQ (reference sequence). This CDR3 is built from 13 residues. This CDR3 reads CASSEGLAGEQFF. In nucleotides, the CDR3 is TGTGCTAGCAGCGAGGGACTAGCGGGGGAGCAGTTCTTC.

The chain carries TRBV7-9 and TRBJ2-3; a weak D match, TRBD2 (6 bases). The germline V gene encodes CDR1 SEHNR and CDR2 FQNEAQ (reference sequence). The CDR3 is made up of 15 amino acids. V lost 5 bases and J 0 bases, leaving 12 bases between the germline ends. The CDR3 here is CASSPGGLSTDTQYF. CDR3 in DNA: TGTGCCAGCAGCCCCGGGGGTCTAAGCACAGATACGCAGTATTTT.

The genes are TRBV7-9 and TRBJ1-3, with no clear D. The germline V and J ends were trimmed by 5 bases and 3 bases, with 5 bases remaining between them. There are 12 residues in the CDR3. Germline V gene lookup returns CDR1 SEHNR and CDR2 FQNEAQ (reference sequence). CDR3 residues: CASSTRGNTIYF. In nucleotides, the CDR3 is TGTGCCAGCAGCACCCGTGGAAACACCATATATTTT.

The chain is built from TRBV6-5 and TRBJ1-2; D might be TRBD1 (6 bases). The CDR3 totals 15 residues. In germline, CDR1 is MNHEY, CDR2 SVGAGI. Trimming removed 0 bases at V and 4 bases at J, with 12 bases between. Written as DNA, the CDR3 is TGTGCCAGCAGTTACTCGGGGGGCGCGGGCTATGGCTACACCTTC. Translated: CASSYSGGAGYGYTF.

This rearrangement joins TRBV7-9 to TRBJ2-7, with 8 bases fitting TRBD2. The CDR3 contains 18 residues. The germline V gene has CDR1 SEHNR and CDR2 FQNEAQ (reference sequence). V was clipped by 5 bases and J by 0 bases; unmatched bases: 15. CDR3 protein: CASSPTVTLAGRSYEQYF. DNA of the CDR3: TGTGCCAGCAGCCCCACCGTCACCCTAGCGGGCCGCTCCTACGAGCAGTACTTC.

The genes are TRBV6-5 and TRBJ1-2, with D perhaps matching TRBD1 (6 bases). Trimming took off 6 bases at V and 8 bases at J, with 16 bases between the two ends. The germline CDR1 and CDR2 sequences are MNHEY and SVGAGI. The CDR3 is made up of 13 amino acids. This chain's CDR3 is CASRQGMATGYTF. For the CDR3, the DNA is TGTGCCAGCAGACAGGGTATGGCTACGGGCTACACCTTC.

The rearrangement joins TRBV2 to TRBJ1-1; no reliable D call. The V and J ends lost 4 bases and 4 bases respectively, with 10 bases between them. The CDR3 is made up of 13 amino acids. Germline assignment: CDR1 SNHLY and CDR2 FYNNEI. The CDR3 protein is CASSGSRSTEAFF. CDR3 coding DNA: TGTGCCAGCAGTGGAAGCAGGTCCACTGAAGCTTTCTTT.

This chain uses TRBV10-3 with TRBJ2-7; 10 bases are shared with TRBD2. CDR3 length: 15 amino acids. The V gene's germline CDR1 is ENHRY and CDR2 SYGVKD. V lost 4 bases and J lost 4; bases outside the gene matches: 7. DNA of the CDR3: TGTGCCATCAGTGCAGGGCTAGCGGGAGCTTACGAGCAGTACTTC. This translates into CAISAGLAGAYEQYF.

V gene TRBV4-1 combines with J gene TRBJ2-5; possibly TRBD2 for D (6 bases). The CDR3 loop spans 14 amino acids. CDR1 and CDR2 (germline): MGHRA, YSYEKL. Trimming left V 4 bases short and J 1 base short, with 10 bases between. DNA for the CDR3: TGCGCCAGCAGCCTCCGGGACTCCCAAGAGACCCAGTACTTC. This gives the protein CASSLRDSQETQYF.

The chain combines TRBV11-2 with TRBJ2-2; D unresolved. V lost 6 bases and J lost 5, with 13 bases in between. The CDR3 length is 14 residues. Germline CDR1 is SGHAT and CDR2 is FQNNGV. The DNA for the CDR3 is TGTGCCAGCAGTTTAACCCCAGATACCGGGGAGCTGTTTTTT. It yields the protein CASSLTPDTGELFF.

This chain uses TRBV5-1 with TRBJ2-2, with a tentative D call TRBD1 (6 bases). The CDR3 loop spans 14 amino acids. Germline V lookup: CDR1 SGHRS, CDR2 YFSETQ. Trimming took off 3 bases at V and 4 bases at J, with 10 bases between the two ends. In DNA, the CDR3 is TGCGCCAGCAGCTCAGGACAGATCACCGGGGAGCTGTTTTTT. Amino acids: CASSSGQITGELFF.

In its sample, this clone was seen once. This rearrangement joins TRBV9 to TRBJ2-5; no reliable D call. Trimming took 0 bases from V and 6 from J, leaving 9 bases between them. Per germline, CDR1 SGDLS and CDR2 YYNGEE. The CDR3 extends over 13 amino acids. The CDR3 DNA reads TGTGCCAGCAGCGTAGATGAGGCTCAGACCCAGTACTTC. This translates into CASSVDEAQTQYF.

The genes are TRBV2 and TRBJ2-2, with 8 bases fitting TRBD1. V shed 8 bases and J 7 bases; nucleotides not matched to a gene: 3. Germline V gives CDR1 SNHLY, CDR2 FYNNEI. The CDR3 is 12 amino acids. CDR3: CASQGAFGELFF. DNA for the CDR3: TGTGCCAGCCAGGGGGCCTTCGGGGAGCTGTTTTTT.

The chain recombines TRBV27 with TRBJ2-1; 7 positions match TRBD2. CDR1 and CDR2 (germline): MNHEY, SMNVEV (reference sequence). This CDR3 contains 17 residues. V shed 3 bases, J shed 0 bases, and the junction held 8 bases outside the gene matches. CDR3 sequence reads: CASSFSPSGSSYNEQFF. In DNA, the CDR3 is TGTGCCAGCAGTTTTTCGCCTAGCGGCAGCTCCTACAATGAGCAGTTCTTC.

The chain joins TRBV13 to TRBJ2-7, with a weak D call TRBD2 (6 bases). Germline V lookup: CDR1 PRHDT, CDR2 FYEKMQ (reference sequence). V lost 5 bases, J lost 4 bases, and 15 bases lay in between. The CDR3 is 14 residues long. CDR3 coding DNA: TGTGCCAGCAGCCCCAGGAGGGTGGGTTACGAGCAGTACTTC. This codes for CASSPRRVGYEQYF.

V gene TRBV29-1 combines with J gene TRBJ1-5; tentatively, D is TRBD1 (5 bases). Per the germline V gene, CDR1 is SQVTM and CDR2 is ANQGSEA. The CDR3 is 14 amino acids. Deletions cut 7 bases from V and 2 bases from J, with 15 bases between. For the CDR3, the DNA is TGCAGCGCCCAGGAGGGGACGGGCAATCAGCCCCAGCATTTT. It codes for CSAQEGTGNQPQHF.

This rearrangement joins TRBV14 to TRBJ2-3; 9 bases agree with TRBD1. Trimming at V came to 5 bases and at J to 4 bases, leaving 16 bases not matched to a gene. This CDR3 is built from 18 residues. From germline, CDR1 is SGHDN and CDR2 FVKESK. CDR3 sequence reads: CASSFLSTPQGASDTQYF. CDR3 nucleotide sequence: TGTGCCAGCAGCTTCCTAAGTACCCCACAGGGGGCCTCAGATACGCAGTATTTT.